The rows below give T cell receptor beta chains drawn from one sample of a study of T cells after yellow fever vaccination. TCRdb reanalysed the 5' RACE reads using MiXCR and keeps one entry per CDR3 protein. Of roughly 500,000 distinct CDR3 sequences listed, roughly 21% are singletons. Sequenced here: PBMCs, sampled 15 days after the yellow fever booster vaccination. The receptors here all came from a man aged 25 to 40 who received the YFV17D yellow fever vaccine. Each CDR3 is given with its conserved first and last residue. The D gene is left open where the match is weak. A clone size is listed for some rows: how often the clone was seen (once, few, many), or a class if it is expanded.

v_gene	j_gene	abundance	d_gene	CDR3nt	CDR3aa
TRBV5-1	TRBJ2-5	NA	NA	TGCGCCAGCAGCTCCGGGGCTATGCAAGAGACCCAGTACTTC	CASSSGAMQETQYF
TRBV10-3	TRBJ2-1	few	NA	TGTGCCATCAGCGGGGGTTACTCCAATGAGCAGTTCTTC	CAISGGYSNEQFF
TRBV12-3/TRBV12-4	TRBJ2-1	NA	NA	TGTGCCAGTTGGACAGACTCCTACAATGAGCAGTTCTTC	CASWTDSYNEQFF
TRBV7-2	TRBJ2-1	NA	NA	TGTGCCAGCAGCTTAGGGGGGTTGCCTCAAGGGCAGTTCTTC	CASSLGGLPQGQFF
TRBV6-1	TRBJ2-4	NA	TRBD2	TGTGCCAGTTGGGGCGGGGGATCGGCCAAAAACATTCAGTACTTC	CASWGGGSAKNIQYF
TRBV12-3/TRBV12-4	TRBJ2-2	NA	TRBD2	TGTGCCAGCAGTTTTAGAGCGGGGCCGAACACCGGGGAGCTGTTTTTT	CASSFRAGPNTGELFF
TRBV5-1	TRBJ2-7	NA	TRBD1	TGCGCCAGCAGCTTGGGCTGGACAGGGGGCTACGAGCAGTACTTC	CASSLGWTGGYEQYF
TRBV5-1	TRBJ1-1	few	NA	TGCGCCAGCAGCGTAGGACAGTGGACTGAAGCTTTCTTT	CASSVGQWTEAFF
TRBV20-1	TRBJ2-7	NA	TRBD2	TGCAGTGCTAGTTATAGCGGGAGGGATAATCCTTTTTTATCCTACGAGCAGTACTTC	CSASYSGRDNPFLSYEQYF
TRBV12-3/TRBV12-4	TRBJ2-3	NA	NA	TGTGCCAGTGACTCTGCCACAGATACGCAGTATTTT	CASDSATDTQYF
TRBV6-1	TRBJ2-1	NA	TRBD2	TGTGCCAGCTGTCGGGAGGGCTGCAATGAGCAGTTCTTC	CASCREGCNEQFF
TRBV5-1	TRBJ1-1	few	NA	TGCGCCAGTTCCGTGGCGGGTTACACTGAAGCTTTCTTT	CASSVAGYTEAFF
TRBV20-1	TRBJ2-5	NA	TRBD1	TGCAGTGCTAGTAAACAGGGGGCCGGAGAGACCCAGTACTTC	CSASKQGAGETQYF
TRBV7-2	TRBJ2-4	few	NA	TGTGCCATTCAGGGGATTGAAAACATTCAGTACTTC	CAIQGIENIQYF
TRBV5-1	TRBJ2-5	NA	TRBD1	TGCGCCAGCAGCGGCCGGGACAGCCAAGAGACCCAGTACTTC	CASSGRDSQETQYF
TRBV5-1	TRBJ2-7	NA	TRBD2	TGCGCCAGCAGCTCGGGACTAGCGGGACTCGAGCAGTACTTC	CASSSGLAGLEQYF
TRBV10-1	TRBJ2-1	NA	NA	TGCGCCAGCAGTGAGAGCCAGGTAGATGAGCAGTTCTTC	CASSESQVDEQFF
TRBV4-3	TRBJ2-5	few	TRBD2	TGCGCCAGCAGCCGTTTTAGCGGGATAGCTGAGACCCAGTACTTC	CASSRFSGIAETQYF
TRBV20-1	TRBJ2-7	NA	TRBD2	TGCAGTGCTAGCAAGGCTAGCGGGGACTCCGACGAGCAGTACTTC	CSASKASGDSDEQYF
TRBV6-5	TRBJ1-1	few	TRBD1	TGTGCCAGCAGTTACTTGGACAGGAGGGGAACTGAAGCTTTCTTT	CASSYLDRRGTEAFF
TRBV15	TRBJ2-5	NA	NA	TGTGCCACCAGAACAGGGCGAGAGACCCAGTACTTC	CATRTGRETQYF
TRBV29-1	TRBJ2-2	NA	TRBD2	TGCAGCGTTGAAAGGACTAGCGGGACCGGGGAGCTGTTTTTT	CSVERTSGTGELFF
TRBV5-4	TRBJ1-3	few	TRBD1	TGTGCCAGCAGCTTGGGGACAGGGGCCAACTCTGGAAACACCATATATTTT	CASSLGTGANSGNTIYF
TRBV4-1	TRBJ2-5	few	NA	TGCGCCAGCAGCCATTCTGCATGGTACCAAGAGACCCAGTACTTC	CASSHSAWYQETQYF
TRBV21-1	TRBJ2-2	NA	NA	TGTGCCAGCAGCAAAGAAGAAAGGGGCCGCGACACCGGGGAGCTGTTTTTT	CASSKEERGRDTGELFF
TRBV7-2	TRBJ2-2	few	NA	TGTGCCAGCAGCGAACTAGCTTACACCGGGGAGCTGTTTTTT	CASSELAYTGELFF
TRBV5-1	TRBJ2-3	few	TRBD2	TGCGCCAGCAGCCCTTTACTAGCGGGCCCCACAGATACGCAGTATTTT	CASSPLLAGPTDTQYF
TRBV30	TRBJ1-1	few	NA	TGTGCCTGGAGGACCCCCGGGGAGAACACTGAAGCTTTCTTT	CAWRTPGENTEAFF
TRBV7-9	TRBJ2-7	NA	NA	TGTGCCAGCAGAAAAGGGGGGGGACCTCTCTCCTACGAGCAGTACTTC	CASRKGGGPLSYEQYF
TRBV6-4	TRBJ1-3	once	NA	TGTGCCAGCAGTGTACTACATGGAAACACCATATATTTT	CASSVLHGNTIYF
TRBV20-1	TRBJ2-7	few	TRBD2	TGCAGTGTTAAAAGACTAGCGGGAGGGCCCGAGCAGTACTTC	CSVKRLAGGPEQYF
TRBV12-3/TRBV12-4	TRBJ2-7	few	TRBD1	TGTGCCAGCACCTCGACAGGGGTAAATTTCTACGAGCAGTACTTC	CASTSTGVNFYEQYF
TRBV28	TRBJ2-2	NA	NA	TGTGCCAGCAGTTTAGGGGGGCTTGGCACCGGGGAGCTGTTTTTT	CASSLGGLGTGELFF
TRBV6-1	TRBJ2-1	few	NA	TGTGCCAGCAGGCCTCGGGCGGCGGATGAGCAGTTCTTC	CASRPRAADEQFF
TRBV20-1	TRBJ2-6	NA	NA	TGCAGTGCTAGAGATAGCTTCTCTGGGGCCAACGTCCTGACTTTC	CSARDSFSGANVLTF
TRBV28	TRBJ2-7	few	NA	TGTGCCAGCAGTTTGGGTCCAATCGAGCAGTACTTC	CASSLGPIEQYF
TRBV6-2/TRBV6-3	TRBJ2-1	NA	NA	TGTGCCAGCAGTTATAACCCGGGACGGGCCTACAATGAGCAGTTCTTC	CASSYNPGRAYNEQFF
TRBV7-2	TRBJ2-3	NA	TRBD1	TGTGCCAGCAGCTTAGATCAGGGGGCGCAGAGTACGCAGTATTTT	CASSLDQGAQSTQYF
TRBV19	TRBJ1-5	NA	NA	TGTGCCAGTAGTATGGGACCTTATGGGAATCAGCCCCAGCATTTT	CASSMGPYGNQPQHF
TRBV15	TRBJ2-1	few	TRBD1	TGTGCCACCAGCAGAGACGGGACAGGGGAGCAGTTCTTC	CATSRDGTGEQFF
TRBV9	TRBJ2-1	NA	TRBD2	TGTGCCAGCAGCGTATCCCCAGGGACTAGAAGCAATGAGCAGTTCTTC	CASSVSPGTRSNEQFF
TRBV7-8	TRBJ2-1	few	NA	TGTGCCAGCAGCTTAGTAGTCCCCAATGAGCAGTTCTTC	CASSLVVPNEQFF
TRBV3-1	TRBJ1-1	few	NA	TGTGCCAGCAGCCAACGGGACAAGAACACTGAAGCTTTCTTT	CASSQRDKNTEAFF
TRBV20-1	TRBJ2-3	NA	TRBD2	TGCAGTGCTAGAAAAAGCGGGAGGGCCGTAGATACGCAGTATTTT	CSARKSGRAVDTQYF
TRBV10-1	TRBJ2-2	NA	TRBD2	TGCGCCAGCATGCCTAGCGGGAGTGGGAACACCGGGGAGCTGTTTTTT	CASMPSGSGNTGELFF
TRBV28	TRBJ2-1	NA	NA	TGTGCCAGCGCAGGACAGGGAGGGTCCTACAATGAGCAGTTCTTC	CASAGQGGSYNEQFF
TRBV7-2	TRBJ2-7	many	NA	TGTGCCAGCAGCTTAGTAGCGCCCACCTACGAGCAGTACTTC	CASSLVAPTYEQYF
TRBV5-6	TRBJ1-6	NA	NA	TGTGCCAGCGGCATCCTGAGCTCCTATAATTCACCCCTCCACTTT	CASGILSSYNSPLHF
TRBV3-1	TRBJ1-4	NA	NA	TGTGCCAGCAGCCCTCCCCTTTCGGGTGAAAAACTGTTTTTT	CASSPPLSGEKLFF